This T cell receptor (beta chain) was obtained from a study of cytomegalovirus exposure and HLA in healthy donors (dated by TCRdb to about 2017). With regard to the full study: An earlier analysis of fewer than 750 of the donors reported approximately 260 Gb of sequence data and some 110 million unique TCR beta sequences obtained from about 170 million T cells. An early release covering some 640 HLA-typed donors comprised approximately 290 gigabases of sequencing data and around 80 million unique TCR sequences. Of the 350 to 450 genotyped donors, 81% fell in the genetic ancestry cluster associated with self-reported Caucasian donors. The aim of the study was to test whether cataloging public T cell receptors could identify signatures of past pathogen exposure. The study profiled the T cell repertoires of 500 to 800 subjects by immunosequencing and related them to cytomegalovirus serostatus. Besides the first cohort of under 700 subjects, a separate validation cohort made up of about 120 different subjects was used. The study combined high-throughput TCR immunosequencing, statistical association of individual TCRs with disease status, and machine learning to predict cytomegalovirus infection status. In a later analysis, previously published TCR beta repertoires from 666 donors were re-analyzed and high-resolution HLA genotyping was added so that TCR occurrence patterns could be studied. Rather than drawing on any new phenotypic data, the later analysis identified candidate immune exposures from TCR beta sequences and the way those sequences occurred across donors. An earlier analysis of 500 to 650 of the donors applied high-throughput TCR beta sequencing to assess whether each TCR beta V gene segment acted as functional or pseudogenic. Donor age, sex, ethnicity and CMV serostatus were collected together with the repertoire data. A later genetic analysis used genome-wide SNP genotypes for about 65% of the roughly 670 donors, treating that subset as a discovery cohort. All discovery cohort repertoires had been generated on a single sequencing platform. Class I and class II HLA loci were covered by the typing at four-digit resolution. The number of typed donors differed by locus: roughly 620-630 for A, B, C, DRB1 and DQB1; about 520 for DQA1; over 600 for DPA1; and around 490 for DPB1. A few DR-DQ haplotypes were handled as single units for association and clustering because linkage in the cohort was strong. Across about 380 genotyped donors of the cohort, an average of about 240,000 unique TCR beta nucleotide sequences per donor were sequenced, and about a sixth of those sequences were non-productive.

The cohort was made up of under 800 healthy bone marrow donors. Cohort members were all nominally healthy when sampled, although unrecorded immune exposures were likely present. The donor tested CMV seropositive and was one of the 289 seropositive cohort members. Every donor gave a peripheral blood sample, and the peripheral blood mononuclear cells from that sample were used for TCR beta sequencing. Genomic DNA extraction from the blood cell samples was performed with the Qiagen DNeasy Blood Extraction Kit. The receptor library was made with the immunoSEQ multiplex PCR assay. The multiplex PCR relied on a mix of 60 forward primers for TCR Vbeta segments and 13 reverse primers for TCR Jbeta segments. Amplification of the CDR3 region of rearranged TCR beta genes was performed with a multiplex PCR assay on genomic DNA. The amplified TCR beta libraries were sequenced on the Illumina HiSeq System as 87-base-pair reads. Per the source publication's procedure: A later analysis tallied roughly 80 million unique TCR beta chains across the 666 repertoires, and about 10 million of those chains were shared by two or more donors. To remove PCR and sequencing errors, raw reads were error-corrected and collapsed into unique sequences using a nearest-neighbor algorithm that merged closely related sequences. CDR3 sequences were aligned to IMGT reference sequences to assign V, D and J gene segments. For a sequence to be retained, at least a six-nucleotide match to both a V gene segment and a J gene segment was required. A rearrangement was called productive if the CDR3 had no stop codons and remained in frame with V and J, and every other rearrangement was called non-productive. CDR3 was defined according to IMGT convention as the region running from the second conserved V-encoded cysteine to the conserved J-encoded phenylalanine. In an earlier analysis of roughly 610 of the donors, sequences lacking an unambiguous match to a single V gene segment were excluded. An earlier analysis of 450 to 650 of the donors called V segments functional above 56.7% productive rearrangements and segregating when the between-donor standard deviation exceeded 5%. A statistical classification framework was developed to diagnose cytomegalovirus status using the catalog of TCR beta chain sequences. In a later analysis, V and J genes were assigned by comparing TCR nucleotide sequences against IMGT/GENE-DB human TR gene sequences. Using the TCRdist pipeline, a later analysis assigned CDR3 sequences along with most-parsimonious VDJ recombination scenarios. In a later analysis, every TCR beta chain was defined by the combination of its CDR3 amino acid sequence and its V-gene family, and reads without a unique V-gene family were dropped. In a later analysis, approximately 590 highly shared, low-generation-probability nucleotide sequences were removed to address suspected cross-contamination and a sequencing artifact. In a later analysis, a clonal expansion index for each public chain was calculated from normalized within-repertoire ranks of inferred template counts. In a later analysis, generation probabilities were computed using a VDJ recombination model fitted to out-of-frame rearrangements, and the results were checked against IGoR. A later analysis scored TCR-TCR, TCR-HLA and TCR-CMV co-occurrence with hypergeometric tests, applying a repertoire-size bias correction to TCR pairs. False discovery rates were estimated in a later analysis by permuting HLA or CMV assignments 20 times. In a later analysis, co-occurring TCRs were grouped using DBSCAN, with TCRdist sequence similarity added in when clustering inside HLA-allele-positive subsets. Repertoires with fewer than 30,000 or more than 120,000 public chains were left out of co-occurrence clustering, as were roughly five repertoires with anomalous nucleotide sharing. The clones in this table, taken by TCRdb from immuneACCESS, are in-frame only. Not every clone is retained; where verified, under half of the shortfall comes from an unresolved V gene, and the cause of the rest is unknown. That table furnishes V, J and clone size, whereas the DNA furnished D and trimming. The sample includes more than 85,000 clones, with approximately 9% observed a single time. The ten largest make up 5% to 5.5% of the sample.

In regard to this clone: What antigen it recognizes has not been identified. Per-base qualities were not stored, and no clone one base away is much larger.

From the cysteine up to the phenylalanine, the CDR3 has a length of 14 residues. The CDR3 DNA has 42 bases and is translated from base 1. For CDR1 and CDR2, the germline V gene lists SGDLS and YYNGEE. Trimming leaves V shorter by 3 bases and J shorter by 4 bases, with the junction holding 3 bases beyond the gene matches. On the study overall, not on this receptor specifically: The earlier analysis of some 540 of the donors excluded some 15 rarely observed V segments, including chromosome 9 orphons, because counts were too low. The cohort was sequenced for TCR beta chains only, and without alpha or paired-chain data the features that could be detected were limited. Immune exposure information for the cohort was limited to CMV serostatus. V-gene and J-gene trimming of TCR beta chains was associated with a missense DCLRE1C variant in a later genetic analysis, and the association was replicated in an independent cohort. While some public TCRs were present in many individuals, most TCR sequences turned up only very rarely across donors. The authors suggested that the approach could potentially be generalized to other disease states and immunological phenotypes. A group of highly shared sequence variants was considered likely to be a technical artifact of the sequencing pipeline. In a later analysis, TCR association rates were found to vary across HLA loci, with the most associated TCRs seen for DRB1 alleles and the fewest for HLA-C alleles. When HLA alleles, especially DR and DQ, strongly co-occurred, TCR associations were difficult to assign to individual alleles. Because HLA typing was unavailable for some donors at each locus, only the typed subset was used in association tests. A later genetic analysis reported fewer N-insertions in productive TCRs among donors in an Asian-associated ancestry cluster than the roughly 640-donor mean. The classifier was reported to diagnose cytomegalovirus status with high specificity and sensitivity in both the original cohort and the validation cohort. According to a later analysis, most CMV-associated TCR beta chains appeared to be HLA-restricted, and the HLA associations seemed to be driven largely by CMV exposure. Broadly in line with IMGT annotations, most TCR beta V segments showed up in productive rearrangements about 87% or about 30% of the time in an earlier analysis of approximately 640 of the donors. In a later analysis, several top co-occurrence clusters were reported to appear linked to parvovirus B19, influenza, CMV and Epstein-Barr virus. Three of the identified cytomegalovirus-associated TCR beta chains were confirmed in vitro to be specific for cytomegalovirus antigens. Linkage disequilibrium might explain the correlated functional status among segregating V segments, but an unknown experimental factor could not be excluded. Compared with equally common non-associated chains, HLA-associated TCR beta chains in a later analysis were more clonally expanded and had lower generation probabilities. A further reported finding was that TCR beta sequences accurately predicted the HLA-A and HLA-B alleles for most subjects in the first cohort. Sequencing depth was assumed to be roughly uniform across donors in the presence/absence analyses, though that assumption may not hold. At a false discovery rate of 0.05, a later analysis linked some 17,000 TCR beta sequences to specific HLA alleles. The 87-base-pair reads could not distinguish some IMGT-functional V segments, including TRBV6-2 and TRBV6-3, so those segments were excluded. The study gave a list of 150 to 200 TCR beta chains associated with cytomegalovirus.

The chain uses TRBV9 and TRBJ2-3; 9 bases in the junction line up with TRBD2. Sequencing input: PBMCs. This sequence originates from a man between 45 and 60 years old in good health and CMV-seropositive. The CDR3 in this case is CASSERTSADTQYF. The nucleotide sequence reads TGTGCCAGCAGCGAGAGGACTAGCGCAGATACGCAGTATTTT.